The clone carrying this T cell receptor beta chain was recorded only once. Its antigen is as yet unknown. V was clipped by 3 bases and J by 0 bases; unmatched bases: 4. Per germline, CDR1 GTSNPN and CDR2 SVGIG (reference sequence). The CDR3 spans 15 residues. Data came from immunoSEQ multiplex PCR; TCRdb stores just in-frame clones and leaves some out. Of some 2.4 million clones listed, approximately 93% are singletons. The data belong to a study of shared clonotypes between healthy human individuals. Overall study findings and caveats: Naive subsets typically showed greater estimated richness than memory subsets.

Sequences were obtained from naive CD4+ T cells from PBMCs. Subset reported: CD45RA+ positively selected. This chain connects TRBV30 to TRBJ2-3; 9 bases align to TRBD1. The clonotype comes from a man between 18 and 35 years old in good health. Some clones in this sample may be carry-over from other donors' samples. The CDR3 coding sequence is TGTGCCTGGAGCGGACAGGGGATAAGCACAGATACGCAGTATTTT. It specifies CAWSGQGISTDTQYF.